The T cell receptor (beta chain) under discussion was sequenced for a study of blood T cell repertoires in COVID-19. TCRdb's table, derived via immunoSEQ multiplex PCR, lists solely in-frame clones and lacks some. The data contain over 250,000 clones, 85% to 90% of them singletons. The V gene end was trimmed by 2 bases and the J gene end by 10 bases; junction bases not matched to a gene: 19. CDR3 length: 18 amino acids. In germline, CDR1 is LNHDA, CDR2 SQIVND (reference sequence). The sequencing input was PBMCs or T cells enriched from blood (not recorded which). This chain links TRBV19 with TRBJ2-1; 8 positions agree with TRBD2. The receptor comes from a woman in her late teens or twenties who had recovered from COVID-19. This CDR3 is CASSIRPTGTGTRHEQFF. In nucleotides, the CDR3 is TGTGCCAGTAGTATAAGGCCTACGGGAACCGGGACTAGGCACGAGCAGTTCTTC.